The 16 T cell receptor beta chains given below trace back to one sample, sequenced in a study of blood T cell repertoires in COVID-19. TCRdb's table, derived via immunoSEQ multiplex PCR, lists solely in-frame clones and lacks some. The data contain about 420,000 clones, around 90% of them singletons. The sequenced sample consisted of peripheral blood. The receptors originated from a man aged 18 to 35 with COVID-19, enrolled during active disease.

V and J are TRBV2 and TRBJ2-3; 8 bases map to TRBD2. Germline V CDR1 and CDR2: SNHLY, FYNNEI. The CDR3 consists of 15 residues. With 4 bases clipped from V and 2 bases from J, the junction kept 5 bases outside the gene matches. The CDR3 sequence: CASSAAGAYTDTQYF. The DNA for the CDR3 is TGTGCCAGCAGTGCAGCGGGGGCGTACACAGATACGCAGTATTTT. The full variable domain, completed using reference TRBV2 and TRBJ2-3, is EPEVTQTPSHQVTQMGQEVILRCVPISNHLYFYWYRQILGQKVEFLVSFYNNEISEKSEIFDDQFSVERPDGSNFTLKIRSTKLEDSAMYFCASSAAGAYTDTQYFGPGTRLTVL.

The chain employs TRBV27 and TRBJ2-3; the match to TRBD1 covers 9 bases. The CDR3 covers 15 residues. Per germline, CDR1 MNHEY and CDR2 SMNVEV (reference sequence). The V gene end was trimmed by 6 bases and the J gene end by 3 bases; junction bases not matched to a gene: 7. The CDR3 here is CASRSGTGFTDTQYF. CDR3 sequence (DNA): TGTGCCAGCAGATCCGGGACAGGGTTTACAGATACGCAGTATTTT.

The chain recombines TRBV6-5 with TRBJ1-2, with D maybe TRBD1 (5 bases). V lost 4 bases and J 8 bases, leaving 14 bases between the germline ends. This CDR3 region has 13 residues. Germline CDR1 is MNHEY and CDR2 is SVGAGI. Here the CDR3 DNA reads TGTGCCAGCAGTTTCTGGGGCGGTGACGGCTACACCTTC. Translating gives CASSFWGGDGYTF.

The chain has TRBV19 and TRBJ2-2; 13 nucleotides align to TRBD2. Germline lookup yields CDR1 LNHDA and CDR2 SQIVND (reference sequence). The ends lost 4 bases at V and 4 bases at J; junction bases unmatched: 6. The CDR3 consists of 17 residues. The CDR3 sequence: CASSKLAGGPGTGELFF. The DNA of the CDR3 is TGTGCCAGTAGTAAACTAGCGGGAGGGCCGGGCACCGGGGAGCTGTTTTTT.

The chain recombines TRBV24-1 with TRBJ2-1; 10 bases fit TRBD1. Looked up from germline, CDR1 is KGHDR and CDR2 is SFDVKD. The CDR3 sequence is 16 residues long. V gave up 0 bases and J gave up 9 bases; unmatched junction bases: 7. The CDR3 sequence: CATSDLRDRGKSEQFF. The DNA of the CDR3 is TGTGCCACCAGTGATTTGAGGGACAGGGGTAAAAGTGAGCAGTTCTTC.

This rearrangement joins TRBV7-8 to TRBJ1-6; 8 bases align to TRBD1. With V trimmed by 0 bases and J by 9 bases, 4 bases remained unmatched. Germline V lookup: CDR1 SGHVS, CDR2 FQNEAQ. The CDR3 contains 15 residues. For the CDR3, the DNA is TGTGCCAGCAGCTTAGCGGCAGGGGGCGGTTCACCCCTCCACTTT. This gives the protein CASSLAAGGGSPLHF.

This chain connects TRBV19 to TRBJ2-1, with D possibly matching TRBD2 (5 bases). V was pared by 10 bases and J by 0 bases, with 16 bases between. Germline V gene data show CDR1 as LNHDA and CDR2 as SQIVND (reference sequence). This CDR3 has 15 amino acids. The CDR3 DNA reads TGTGCCACCAACAGCGTAGGGAGCTCCTACAATGAGCAGTTCTTC. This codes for CATNSVGSSYNEQFF.

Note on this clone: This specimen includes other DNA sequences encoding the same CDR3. In nucleotides, the CDR3 is TGTGCCAGCAGCTTTCCTCAGACCTACGAGCAGTACTTC. The encoded protein is CASSFPQTYEQYF. The V and J genes are TRBV7-9 and TRBJ2-7, with no clear D. V shed 3 bases and J shed 2 bases, with 8 bases lying between them. There are 13 residues in the CDR3. Germline V gene data show CDR1 as SEHNR and CDR2 as FQNEAQ (reference sequence).

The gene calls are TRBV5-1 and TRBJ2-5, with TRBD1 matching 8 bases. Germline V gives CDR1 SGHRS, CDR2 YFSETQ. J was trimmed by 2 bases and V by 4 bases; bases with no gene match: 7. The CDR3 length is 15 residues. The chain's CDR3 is CASSDGQGGQETQYF. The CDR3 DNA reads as TGCGCCAGCAGCGACGGACAGGGTGGGCAAGAGACCCAGTACTTC. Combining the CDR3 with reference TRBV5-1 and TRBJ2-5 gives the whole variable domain KAGVTQTPRYLIKTRGQQVTLSCSPISGHRSVSWYQQTPGQGLQFLFEYFSETQRNKGNFPGRFSGRQFSNSRSEMNVSTLELGDSALYLCASSDGQGGQETQYFGPGTRLLVL.

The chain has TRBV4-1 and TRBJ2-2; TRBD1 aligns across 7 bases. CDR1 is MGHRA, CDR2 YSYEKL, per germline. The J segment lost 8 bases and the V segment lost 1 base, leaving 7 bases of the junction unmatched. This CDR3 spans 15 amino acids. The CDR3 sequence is CASSQAGTAGGELFF. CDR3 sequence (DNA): TGCGCCAGCAGCCAAGCCGGGACAGCTGGGGGGGAGCTGTTTTTT.

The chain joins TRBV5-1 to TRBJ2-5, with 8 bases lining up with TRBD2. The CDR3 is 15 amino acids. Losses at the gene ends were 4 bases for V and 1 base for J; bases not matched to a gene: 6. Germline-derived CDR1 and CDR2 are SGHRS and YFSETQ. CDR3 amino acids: CASSLLAALQETQYF. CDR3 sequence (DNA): TGCGCCAGCAGCCTACTAGCGGCCCTCCAAGAGACCCAGTACTTC.

The CDR3 DNA reads as TGTGCCAGCAGCGGGACATACCAAGAGACCCAGTACTTC. Its protein product is CASSGTYQETQYF. The rearrangement uses TRBV6-5 and TRBJ2-5, with a weak D call TRBD1 (6 bases). V was trimmed by 6 bases and J by 0 bases, leaving 8 bases between them. This CDR3 spans 13 amino acids. The germline gives CDR1 MNHEY, CDR2 SVGAGI.

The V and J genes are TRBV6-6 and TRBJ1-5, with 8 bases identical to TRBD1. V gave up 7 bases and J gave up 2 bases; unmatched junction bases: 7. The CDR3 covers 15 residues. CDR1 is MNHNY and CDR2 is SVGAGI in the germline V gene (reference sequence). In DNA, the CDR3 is TGTGCCAGCACCGAAGGGGACAGGCGCAATCAGCCCCAGCATTTT. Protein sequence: CASTEGDRRNQPQHF.

CDR3 in amino acids: CASSVAESNEQFF. The CDR3 DNA reads as TGTGCCAGCAGCGTAGCTGAGTCCAATGAGCAGTTCTTC. V is TRBV9 and J is TRBJ2-1, with D hard to call. CDR1 is SGDLS, CDR2 YYNGEE, per germline. The V end was cut by 0 bases, the J end by 6 bases, with 7 bases between. The CDR3 spans 13 residues. The full variable domain, in which reference TRBV9 and TRBJ2-1 provide the parts outside the CDR3, is DSGVTQTPKHLITATGQRVTLRCSPRSGDLSVYWYQQSLDQGLQFLIQYYNGEERAKGNILERFSAQQFPDLHSELNLSSLELGDSALYFCASSVAESNEQFFGPGTRLTVL.

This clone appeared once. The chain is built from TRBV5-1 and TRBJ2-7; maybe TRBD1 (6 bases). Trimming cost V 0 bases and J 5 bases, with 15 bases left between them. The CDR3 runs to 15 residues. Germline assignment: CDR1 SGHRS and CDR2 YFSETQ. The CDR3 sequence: CASSLAGASFNEQYF. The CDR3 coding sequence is TGCGCCAGCAGCTTGGCAGGGGCCTCTTTCAACGAGCAGTACTTC.

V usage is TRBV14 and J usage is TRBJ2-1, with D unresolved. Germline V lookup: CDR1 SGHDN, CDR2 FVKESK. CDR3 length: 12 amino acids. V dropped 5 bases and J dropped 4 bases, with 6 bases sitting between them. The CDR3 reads CASSKIYNEQFF. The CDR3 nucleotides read TGTGCCAGCAGCAAAATATACAATGAGCAGTTCTTC.